This T cell receptor (beta chain) derives from a study of T cell clones after liver transplantation. The V gene's germline CDR1 is SGDLS and CDR2 YYNGEE. Trimming cost V 2 bases and J 2 bases, with 10 bases left between them. This CDR3 region has 14 residues. Method: immunoSEQ multiplex PCR; TCRdb's copy keeps in-frame clones and lacks some. Of nearly 55,000 clones in the sample, 84% were seen once. The receptor was isolated from a human donor who received a liver transplant. This sequence joins TRBV9 and TRBJ1-1, with D perhaps matching TRBD1 (6 bases). The material was CD4+ T cells from blood, obtained before liver transplant. CDR3 sequence (DNA): TGTGCCAGCAGCGTCTCAGGGACAAACACTGAAGCTTTCTTT. Amino acids: CASSVSGTNTEAFF. The full variable domain, in which reference TRBV9 and TRBJ1-1 provide the parts outside the CDR3, is DSGVTQTPKHLITATGQRVTLRCSPRSGDLSVYWYQQSLDQGLQFLIQYYNGEERAKGNILERFSAQQFPDLHSELNLSSLELGDSALYFCASSVSGTNTEAFFGQGTRLTVV.